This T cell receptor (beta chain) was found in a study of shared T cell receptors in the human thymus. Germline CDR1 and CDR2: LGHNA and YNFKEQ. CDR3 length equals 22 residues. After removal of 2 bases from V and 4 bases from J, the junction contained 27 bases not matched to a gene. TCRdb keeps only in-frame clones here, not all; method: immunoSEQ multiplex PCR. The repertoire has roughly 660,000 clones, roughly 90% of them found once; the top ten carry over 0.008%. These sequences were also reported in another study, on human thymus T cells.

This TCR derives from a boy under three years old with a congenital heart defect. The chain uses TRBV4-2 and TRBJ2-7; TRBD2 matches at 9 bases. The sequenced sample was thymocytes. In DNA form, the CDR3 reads TGTGCCAGCAGCCAATGGAGGGCCCCCGGGACTAGCTTTCGAGGTGGGGTTTACGAGCAGTACTTC. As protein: CASSQWRAPGTSFRGGVYEQYF.